The 26 T cell receptor beta chains below were found in one sample sequenced in a study of T cell responses to AZD1222 COVID-19 vaccine. Using immunoSEQ multiplex PCR, the repertoire was profiled, and TCRdb retains in-frame clones only, with some absent. The table has about 180,000 clones, about 93% seen once; the top ten hold around 1%. The sequencing used peripheral blood, collected 28 days after the second dose of the MenACWY control vaccine. Receptors were obtained from an adult who received the MenACWY meningococcal vaccine as a control.

The chain couples TRBV3-1 (or the pseudogene TRBV3-2) to TRBJ1-2; D gene unclear. The CDR3 loop spans 15 amino acids. Germline loops: CDR1 LGHDT, CDR2 YNNKEL (reference sequence). With 1 base removed from V and 5 bases from J, the gap between germline ends came to 14 bases. The CDR3 coding sequence is TGTGCCAGCAGCCAAGGCGTTAGAGGAGGATATGGCTACACCTTC. It is translated as CASSQGVRGGYGYTF.

The rearrangement uses TRBV7-2 and TRBJ2-3; 7 nucleotides match TRBD1. Per germline, CDR1 SGHTA and CDR2 FQGNSA. J gave up 2 bases and V 4 bases, and 3 bases lay outside the gene matches. The CDR3 totals 14 residues. The CDR3 DNA reads TGTGCCAGCAGCTCACAGGGGCACACAGATACGCAGTATTTT. It specifies CASSSQGHTDTQYF.

V usage is TRBV7-2 and J usage is TRBJ1-1; D unclear. Germline CDR1 reads SGHTA; CDR2 reads FQGNSA. The CDR3 has 15 residues. V lost 5 bases and J 0 bases, leaving 13 bases between the germline ends. Written as DNA, the CDR3 is TGTGCCAGCAGCCCGCAGATGAGGATGAACACTGAAGCTTTCTTT. Protein product: CASSPQMRMNTEAFF.

This chain links TRBV18 with TRBJ1-1, with TRBD1 as a possible D gene (5 bases). V was pared by 3 bases and J by 3 bases, with 11 bases between. This CDR3 has 14 amino acids. Germline loops: CDR1 KGHSH, CDR2 LQKENI. The CDR3 is CASSPAQGHTEAFF. The CDR3 DNA reads as TGTGCCAGCTCACCCGCTCAGGGCCACACTGAAGCTTTCTTT.

The V call is TRBV10-3, the J call TRBJ1-1; 8 nucleotides match TRBD1. The junction had 1 base not matched to a gene; V was cut back by 8 bases and J by 5 bases. CDR1 ENHRY and CDR2 SYGVKD come from the germline V gene. This CDR3 has 11 amino acids. The CDR3 loop reads CAIDRGTEAFF. CDR3 sequence (DNA): TGTGCCATCGACAGGGGTACTGAAGCTTTCTTT.

The rearrangement uses TRBV18 and TRBJ1-1; D gene unclear. Per the germline V gene, CDR1 is KGHSH and CDR2 is LQKENI. Trimming took 4 bases from V and 2 from J, leaving 11 bases between them. CDR3 size: 14 residues. CDR3 bases: TGTGCCAGCTCACAGCAAAACCTAAACACTGAAGCTTTCTTT. Translating it yields CASSQQNLNTEAFF.

This chain connects TRBV4-1 to TRBJ1-5, with 8 bases lining up with TRBD1. Germline-derived CDR1 and CDR2 are MGHRA and YSYEKL. The CDR3 loop spans 14 amino acids. The trim removed 3 bases at V and 2 bases at J, leaving 0 bases unmatched. CDR3 loop: CASSQDRGNQPQHF. The CDR3 DNA reads TGCGCCAGCAGCCAGGACAGGGGCAATCAGCCCCAGCATTTT.

The chain couples TRBV30 to TRBJ2-2; 9 nucleotides agree with TRBD1. The CDR3 is 16 amino acids. With V trimmed by 2 bases and J by 5 bases, 9 bases remained unmatched. Per germline, CDR1 GTSNPN and CDR2 SVGIG (reference sequence). The CDR3 DNA follows: TGTGCCTGGAGTAGTTTACAGGGGGCGAGAACCGGGGAGCTGTTTTTT. Its protein is CAWSSLQGARTGELFF.

In its sample, this clone was seen once. The chain carries TRBV9 and TRBJ2-7; D possibly corresponds to TRBD2 (6 bases). The V gene's germline CDR1 is SGDLS and CDR2 YYNGEE. The CDR3 is made up of 14 amino acids. V was clipped by 4 bases and J by 5 bases, with 16 bases between them. The CDR3 region is CASSPEGRRDEQYF. The CDR3 bases are TGTGCCAGCAGCCCCGAGGGAAGGAGGGACGAGCAGTACTTC.

For the CDR3, the DNA is TGTGCCTGGAGCGGCGGACAGGGGGTGACTGAAGCTTTCTTT. This encodes CAWSGGQGVTEAFF. The chain recombines TRBV30 with TRBJ1-1; 10 bases agree with TRBD1. CDR1 is GTSNPN and CDR2 is SVGIG in the germline V gene (reference sequence). V gave up 3 bases and J gave up 5 bases; unmatched junction bases: 6. This CDR3 is 14 amino acids long.

The J gene is TRBJ2-1, the V gene TRBV7-2, with 9 bases fitting TRBD2. Germline assignment: CDR1 SGHTA and CDR2 FQGNSA. CDR3 length: 16 residues. V lost 3 bases, J lost 7 bases, and 10 bases stayed unmatched. The CDR3 DNA reads as TGTGCCAGCAGCTTGATGCCTAGCGGGGTCGGAAATGAGCAGTTCTTC. This translates into CASSLMPSGVGNEQFF.

The chain combines TRBV6-6 with TRBJ1-2; 7 nucleotides agree with TRBD1. V trimming: 1 base; J trimming: 5 bases; junction bases outside the gene matches: 10. There are 16 residues in the CDR3. Germline V gene data show CDR1 as MNHNY and CDR2 as SVGAGI (reference sequence). The CDR3 DNA is TGTGCCAGCAGTTACTTGTCAGGTGCCAGGGGGTATGGCTACACCTTC. This gives the protein CASSYLSGARGYGYTF.

This clone has more than one count but fewer than ten. V gene TRBV11-2 combines with J gene TRBJ2-3, with D possibly TRBD2 on 7 matching bases. The CDR3 sequence is 14 residues long. The germline V and J ends were trimmed by 8 bases and 2 bases, with 14 bases remaining between them. Germline V lookup: CDR1 SGHAT, CDR2 FQNNGV. This CDR3 is CASGRGAITDTQYF. In DNA, the CDR3 is TGTGCCAGCGGCCGGGGGGCGATCACAGATACGCAGTATTTT.

The CDR3, as DNA: TGTGCCAGCAGTGTATCTACAGCGATCTCTGGAAACACCATATATTTT. It is translated as CASSVSTAISGNTIYF. The J gene is TRBJ1-3, the V gene TRBV6-1; D ambiguous. Trimming cost V 4 bases and J 0 bases, with 13 bases left between them. Germline CDR1 and CDR2: MNHNS and SASEGT. This CDR3 contains 16 residues.

This chain uses TRBV18 with TRBJ1-1, with a tentative D call TRBD1 (5 bases). The length of the CDR3 is 13 residues. In germline, CDR1 is KGHSH, CDR2 LQKENI. V dropped 4 bases and J dropped 3 bases, with 9 bases sitting between them. For the CDR3, the DNA is TGTGCCAGCTCACTGGACAAGTACACTGAAGCTTTCTTT. Its protein is CASSLDKYTEAFF.

The rearrangement joins TRBV11-2 to TRBJ2-6; D unclear. CDR1 is SGHAT, CDR2 FQNNGV, per germline. V was cut by 1 base and J by 1 base, with 5 bases left in between. CDR3 length equals 15 residues. As DNA, the CDR3 is TGTGCCAGCAGCTTAGTGGGGTCTGGGGCCAACGTCCTGACTTTC. This encodes CASSLVGSGANVLTF.

In this sample, this clone turned up once. The chain has TRBV3-1 (or the pseudogene TRBV3-2) and TRBJ1-2, with TRBD1 matching over 8 bases. From germline, CDR1 is LGHDT and CDR2 YNNKEL (reference sequence). This CDR3 has 15 amino acids. Germline trimming cut 0 bases from V and 7 bases from J; bases unmatched to any gene: 7. The CDR3 sequence is CASSQEFSGGVGYTF. In DNA form, the CDR3 reads TGTGCCAGCAGCCAAGAGTTCTCAGGGGGCGTTGGCTACACCTTC.

This clone was seen only once. The chain joins TRBV3-1 (or the pseudogene TRBV3-2) to TRBJ1-1; tentative D call: TRBD1 (5 bases). This CDR3 has 16 amino acids. Germline loops: CDR1 LGHDT, CDR2 YNNKEL (reference sequence). Trimming stripped 3 bases from V and 0 bases from J, with 14 bases between. This chain's CDR3 is CASSHNRLRLNTEAFF. CDR3 DNA sequence: TGTGCCAGCAGCCACAACAGGTTACGCCTGAACACTGAAGCTTTCTTT.

The V and J genes are TRBV7-9 and TRBJ2-5; D is unresolved. Germline V gene sequence: CDR1 SEHNR, CDR2 FQNEAQ (reference sequence). Trimming left V 3 bases short and J 5 bases short, with 10 bases between. This CDR3 comprises 13 residues. The CDR3 DNA reads as TGTGCCAGCAGCTTGGGTGGTACCGAGACCCAGTACTTC. It specifies CASSLGGTETQYF.

CDR3 protein: CASSFAGTRETQYF. The CDR3 DNA reads as TGTGCCAGCAGCTTCGCCGGGACTAGAGAGACCCAGTACTTC. V gene TRBV7-2 combines with J gene TRBJ2-5; 8 nucleotides match TRBD2. CDR3 size: 14 residues. The V segment lost 3 bases and the J segment 4 bases; nucleotides outside the gene matches: 4. Germline V CDR1 and CDR2: SGHTA, FQGNSA.

The chain joins TRBV28 to TRBJ1-1, with a weak D call TRBD1 (6 bases). CDR1 is MDHEN, CDR2 SYDVKM, per germline. The CDR3 sequence is 14 residues long. V was cut by 6 bases and J by 1 base, with 12 bases left in between. The CDR3 is CASREGGANTEAFF. CDR3 bases: TGTGCCAGCAGGGAGGGGGGGGCGAACACTGAAGCTTTCTTT. Full variable domain (remainder filled in from reference TRBV28 and TRBJ1-1): DVKVTQSSRYLVKRTGEKVFLECVQDMDHENMFWYRQDPGLGLRLIYFSYDVKMKEKGDIPEGYSVSREKKERFSLILESASTNQTSMYLCASREGGANTEAFFGQGTRLTVV.

This clone was seen just once. This sequence joins TRBV5-1 and TRBJ1-1; possible D gene TRBD1, 5 bases. The germline CDR1 and CDR2 sequences are SGHRS and YFSETQ. The CDR3 extends over 14 amino acids. The ends were cut back, 5 bases at V and 5 bases at J, with 16 bases in the middle. The CDR3 nucleotides are TGCGCCAGCAGACCGGGGCAGGGTGGAACTGAAGCTTTCTTT. Its protein product is CASRPGQGGTEAFF.

J is TRBJ2-2 and V is TRBV18, with 8 bases aligning to TRBD1. The CDR3 runs to 15 residues. Looked up from germline, CDR1 is KGHSH and CDR2 is LQKENI. The V and J ends lost 5 bases and 1 base, in that order; junction bases with no gene match: 3. The CDR3, as DNA: TGTGCCAGCTCATCCGGGACAGGGAACACCGGGGAGCTGTTTTTT. This gives the protein CASSSGTGNTGELFF.

This clone appeared a single time. CDR3 bases: TGCGCCAGCAGCTTGGCGGGGACAGGGACGTACGAGCAGTACTTC. This sequence encodes CASSLAGTGTYEQYF. The chain combines TRBV5-1 with TRBJ2-7; 9 nucleotides line up with TRBD1. Per germline, CDR1 SGHRS and CDR2 YFSETQ. V was pared by 0 bases and J by 4 bases, with 5 bases of the junction left unmatched. The CDR3 runs 15 residues.

This clone was seen only a few times. This sequence joins TRBV29-1 and TRBJ2-1, with 9 bases matching TRBD1. V lost 6 bases and J lost 0; bases outside the gene matches: 9. CDR3 length: 16 residues. Germline-derived CDR1 and CDR2 are SQVTM and ANQGSEA. The CDR3 is CSVPPRDRVSYNEQFF. In DNA form, the CDR3 reads TGCAGCGTCCCCCCCCGGGACAGGGTCTCCTACAATGAGCAGTTCTTC.

This clone was observed a few times. J is TRBJ2-3 and V is TRBV7-2; 10 positions agree with TRBD1. V trimming: 1 base; J trimming: 3 bases; junction bases outside the gene matches: 4. Germline CDR1 and CDR2: SGHTA and FQGNSA. The CDR3 is 16 amino acids. The CDR3 is CASSLGDRGLTDTQYF. The CDR3 DNA sequence: TGTGCCAGCAGCTTAGGGGACAGGGGATTAACAGATACGCAGTATTTT.